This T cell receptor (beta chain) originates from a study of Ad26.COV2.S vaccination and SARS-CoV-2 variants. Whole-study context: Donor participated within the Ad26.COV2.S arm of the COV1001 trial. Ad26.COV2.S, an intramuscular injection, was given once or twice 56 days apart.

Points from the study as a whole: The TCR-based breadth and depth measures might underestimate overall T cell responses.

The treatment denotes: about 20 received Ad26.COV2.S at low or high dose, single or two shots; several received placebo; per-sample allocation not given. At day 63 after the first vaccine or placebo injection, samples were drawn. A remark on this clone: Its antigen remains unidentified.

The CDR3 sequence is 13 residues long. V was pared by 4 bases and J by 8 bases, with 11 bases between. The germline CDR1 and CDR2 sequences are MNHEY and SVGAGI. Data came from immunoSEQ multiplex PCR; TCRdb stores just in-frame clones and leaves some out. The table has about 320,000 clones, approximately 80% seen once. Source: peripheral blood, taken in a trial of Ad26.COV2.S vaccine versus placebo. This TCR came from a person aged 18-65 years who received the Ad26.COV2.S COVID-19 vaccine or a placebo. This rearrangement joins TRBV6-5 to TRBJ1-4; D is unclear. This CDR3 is CASSLIPGEKLFF. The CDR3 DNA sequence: TGTGCCAGCAGTTTGATCCCTGGGGAAAAACTGTTTTTT.